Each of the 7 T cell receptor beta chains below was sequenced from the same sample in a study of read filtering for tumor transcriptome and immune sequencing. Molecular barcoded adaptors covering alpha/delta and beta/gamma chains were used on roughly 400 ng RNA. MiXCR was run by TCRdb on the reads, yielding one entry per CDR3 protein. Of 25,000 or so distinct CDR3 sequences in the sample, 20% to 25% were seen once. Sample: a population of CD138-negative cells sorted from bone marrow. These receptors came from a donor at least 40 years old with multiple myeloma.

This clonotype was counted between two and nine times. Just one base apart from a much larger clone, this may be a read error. This CDR3 is CASGEFGYQETQYF. The CDR3 bases are TGTGCCAGCGGTGAATTCGGGTACCAAGAGACCCAGTACTTC. The gene calls are TRBV25-1 and TRBJ2-5, with unresolved D. CDR1 and CDR2 from the germline V gene are MGHDK and SYGVNS. The CDR3 runs to 14 residues.

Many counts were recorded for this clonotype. The DNA for the CDR3 is TGCGCCAGCAGCTTGGACCTAGCCGGCTCCTACAATGAGCAGTTCTTC. Its protein product is CASSLDLAGSYNEQFF. This chain links TRBV5-1 with TRBJ2-1; possible D gene TRBD2, 5 bases. The CDR3 is 16 residues long. The ends were cut back, 0 bases at V and 0 bases at J, with 10 bases in the middle. The germline V gene encodes CDR1 SGHRS and CDR2 YFSETQ. The full variable domain, rest sourced from reference TRBV5-1 and TRBJ2-1, is KAGVTQTPRYLIKTRGQQVTLSCSPISGHRSVSWYQQTPGQGLQFLFEYFSETQRNKGNFPGRFSGRQFSNSRSEMNVSTLELGDSALYLCASSLDLAGSYNEQFFGPGTRLTVL.

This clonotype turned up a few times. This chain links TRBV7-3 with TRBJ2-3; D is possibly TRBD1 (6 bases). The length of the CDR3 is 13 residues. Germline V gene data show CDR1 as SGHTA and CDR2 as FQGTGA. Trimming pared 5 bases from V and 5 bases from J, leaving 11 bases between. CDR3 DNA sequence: TGTGCCAGCAGCGCCGGGACAAGAGATACGCAGTATTTT. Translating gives CASSAGTRDTQYF.

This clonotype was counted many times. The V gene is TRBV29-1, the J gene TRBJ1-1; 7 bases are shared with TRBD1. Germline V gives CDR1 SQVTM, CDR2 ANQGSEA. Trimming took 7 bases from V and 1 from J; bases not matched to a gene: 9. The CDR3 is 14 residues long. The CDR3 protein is CSAQPRGWNTEAFF. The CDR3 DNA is TGCAGCGCCCAACCCAGGGGGTGGAACACTGAAGCTTTCTTT. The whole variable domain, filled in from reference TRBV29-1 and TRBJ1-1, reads SAVISQKPSRDICQRGTSLTIQCQVDSQVTMMFWYRQQPGQSLTLIATANQGSEATYESGFVIDKFPISRPNLTFSTLTVSNMSPEDSSIYLCSAQPRGWNTEAFFGQGTRLTVV.

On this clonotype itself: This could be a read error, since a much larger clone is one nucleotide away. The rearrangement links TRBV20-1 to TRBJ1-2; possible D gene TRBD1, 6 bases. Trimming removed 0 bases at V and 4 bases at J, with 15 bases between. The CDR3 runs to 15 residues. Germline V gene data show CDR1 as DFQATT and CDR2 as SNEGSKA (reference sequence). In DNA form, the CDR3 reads TGCAGTGCTAGAGAGGGATGGGGGCAGGCCTATGGCTACACCTTC. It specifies CSAREGWGQAYGYTF.

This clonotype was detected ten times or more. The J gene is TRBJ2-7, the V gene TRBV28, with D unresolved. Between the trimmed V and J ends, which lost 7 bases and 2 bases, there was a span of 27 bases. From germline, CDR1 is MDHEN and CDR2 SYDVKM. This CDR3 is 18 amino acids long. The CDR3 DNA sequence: TGTGCCAGCACCAACCTGCCCAACGTGTATTTTGGGGCCTACGAGCAGTACTTC. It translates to CASTNLPNVYFGAYEQYF.

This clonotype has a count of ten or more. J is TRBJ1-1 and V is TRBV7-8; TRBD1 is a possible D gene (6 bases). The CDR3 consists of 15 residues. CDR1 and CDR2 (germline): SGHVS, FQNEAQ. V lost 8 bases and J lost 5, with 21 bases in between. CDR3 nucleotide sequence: TGTGCCAGCGCGGGGGGCACCCTAAAAGGTACTGAAGCTTTCTTT. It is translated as CASAGGTLKGTEAFF.